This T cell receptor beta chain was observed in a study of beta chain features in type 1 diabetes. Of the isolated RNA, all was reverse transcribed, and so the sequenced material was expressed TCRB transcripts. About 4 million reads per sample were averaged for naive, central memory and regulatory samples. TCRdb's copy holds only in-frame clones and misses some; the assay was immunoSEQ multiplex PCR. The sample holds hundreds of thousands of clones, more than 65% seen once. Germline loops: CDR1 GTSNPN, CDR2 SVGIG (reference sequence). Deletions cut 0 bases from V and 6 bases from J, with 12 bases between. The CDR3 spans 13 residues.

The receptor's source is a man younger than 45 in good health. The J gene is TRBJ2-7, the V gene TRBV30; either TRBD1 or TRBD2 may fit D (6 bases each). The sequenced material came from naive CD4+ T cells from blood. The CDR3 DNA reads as TGTGCCTGGAGTGTGTCGGGGGCAATCGAGCAGTACTTC. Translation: CAWSVSGAIEQYF.